Each of the 31 T cell receptor beta chains below was sequenced from the same sample in a study of OX40 agonist ivuxolimab in advanced cancers. Profiled with immunoSEQ multiplex PCR; TCRdb holds only in-frame clones, not every one. This table holds around 59,000 clones, about 88% found once. The sequences come from CD4+ or CD8+ T cells sorted from blood, collected in a trial of the OX40 agonist ivuxolimab. The receptors derive from an adult with an advanced solid tumor such as melanoma, head and neck, liver or kidney cancer.

This clone is medium-sized in the sample. J is TRBJ2-5 and V is TRBV2; TRBD2 agrees at 8 bases. The V gene's germline CDR1 is SNHLY and CDR2 FYNNEI. Trimming cost V 6 bases and J 2 bases; bases outside gene matches: 5. This CDR3 region has 14 residues. CDR3 DNA: TGTGCCAGCAGGGCAGCGGGGGCTCAAGAGACCCAGTACTTC. It specifies CASRAAGAQETQYF. The full variable domain, rest sourced from reference TRBV2 and TRBJ2-5, is EPEVTQTPSHQVTQMGQEVILRCVPISNHLYFYWYRQILGQKVEFLVSFYNNEISEKSEIFDDQFSVERPDGSNFTLKIRSTKLEDSAMYFCASRAAGAQETQYFGPGTRLLVL.

This chain joins TRBV10-3 and TRBJ1-1; D unclear. CDR1 is ENHRY, CDR2 SYGVKD, per germline. This CDR3 is 12 amino acids long. Trimming removed 4 bases from V and 1 base from J, with 4 bases in between. This CDR3 reads CAISAENTEAFF. CDR3 in DNA: TGTGCCATCAGTGCAGAGAACACTGAAGCTTTCTTT.

Concerning this clone: A much larger clone differs from this one at a single base, so this may be a read error. DNA of the CDR3: TGTGCCAGCAGTTGGGACAGGAACACTGAAGCTTTCTTT. Translating gives CASSWDRNTEAFF. V usage is TRBV6-1 and J usage is TRBJ1-1, with 7 positions matching TRBD1. The CDR3 runs 13 residues. Per germline, CDR1 MNHNS and CDR2 SASEGT. The ends lost 5 bases at V and 1 base at J; junction bases unmatched: 1.

The chain joins TRBV27 to TRBJ1-2; 9 nucleotides align to TRBD1. This CDR3 contains 16 residues. CDR1 and CDR2 from the germline V gene are MNHEY and SMNVEV (reference sequence). J was trimmed by 4 bases and V by 5 bases; bases with no gene match: 11. The CDR3 spells CASSIGQGPPRYGYTF. The DNA for the CDR3 is TGTGCCAGCAGTATTGGACAGGGGCCACCCCGCTATGGCTACACCTTC.

V is TRBV25-1 and J is TRBJ2-2; weak D call: TRBD2 (6 bases). The CDR3 runs 13 residues. Trimming cost V 0 bases and J 7 bases, with 6 bases left between them. Germline V gene data show CDR1 as MGHDK and CDR2 as SYGVNS. The CDR3 sequence: CASSEYGGGELFF. CDR3 DNA: TGTGCCAGCAGTGAATACGGGGGCGGGGAGCTGTTTTTT.

The V and J genes are TRBV19 and TRBJ1-1; D remains unclear. The germline V gene encodes CDR1 LNHDA and CDR2 SQIVND (reference sequence). V was clipped by 6 bases and J by 11 bases, with 13 bases between them. The CDR3 contains 11 residues. The CDR3 spells CASRWAGAAFF. The CDR3 DNA sequence: TGTGCCAGTAGGTGGGCAGGCGCGGCTTTCTTT.

The rearrangement uses TRBV9 and TRBJ1-5; no firm D call. Trimming stripped 0 bases from V and 0 bases from J, with 4 bases between. The CDR3 loop spans 14 amino acids. CDR1 and CDR2 (germline): SGDLS, YYNGEE. CDR3 DNA: TGTGCCAGCAGCGTAGGAAATAGCAATCAGCCCCAGCATTTT. Amino acids: CASSVGNSNQPQHF.

This chain links TRBV7-8 with TRBJ2-7; tentative D call: TRBD1 (5 bases). The CDR3 length is 15 residues. With 1 base removed from V and 5 bases from J, the gap between germline ends came to 15 bases. CDR1 and CDR2 (germline): SGHVS, FQNEAQ. DNA for the CDR3: TGTGCCAGCAGCTTAGAGGCGGCAGGGTGGGACGAGCAGTACGTC. Amino acids: CASSLEAAGWDEQYV.

This rearrangement joins TRBV4-1 to TRBJ1-4, with 7 bases identical to TRBD1. CDR3 size: 15 residues. Germline CDR1 MGHRA, CDR2 YSYEKL. The ends lost 0 bases at V and 7 bases at J; junction bases unmatched: 5. The CDR3: CASSQDRDSLEKLFF. CDR3 sequence (DNA): TGCGCCAGCAGCCAAGATAGGGACAGTCTTGAAAAACTGTTTTTT.

This chain links TRBV4-3 with TRBJ1-4; TRBD1 matches at 10 bases. The ends lost 5 bases at V and 8 bases at J; junction bases unmatched: 8. The CDR3 extends over 15 amino acids. Germline CDR1 reads LGHNA; CDR2 reads YSLEER. The CDR3 DNA follows: TGCGCCAGCAGCTTGAAGGACAGGGGGAACGAAAAACTGTTTTTT. Residues: CASSLKDRGNEKLFF.

V usage is TRBV7-9 and J usage is TRBJ2-1; 7 nucleotides align to TRBD2. This CDR3 region has 16 residues. Germline CDR1 reads SEHNR; CDR2 reads FQNEAQ (reference sequence). The V and J ends lost 5 bases and 8 bases, in that order; junction bases with no gene match: 15. CDR3 sequence: CASSVDLAAVGDEQFF. As DNA, the CDR3 is TGTGCCAGCAGCGTCGATCTAGCGGCCGTGGGGGATGAGCAGTTCTTC.

The CDR3 is CASSLSRGSYEQYF. The CDR3 DNA reads TGTGCCAGCAGCTTATCCAGGGGGTCCTACGAGCAGTACTTC. The gene calls are TRBV5-4 and TRBJ2-7; 7 nucleotides match TRBD1. The J segment lost 1 base and the V segment lost 2 bases, leaving 3 bases of the junction unmatched. This CDR3 has 14 amino acids. Germline-derived CDR1 and CDR2 are SGHNT and YYREEE (reference sequence).

The chain employs TRBV27 and TRBJ1-1; D uncertain. The V end lost 3 bases, the J end lost 5 bases, and 10 bases lay between the germline ends. Germline CDR1 is MNHEY and CDR2 is SMNVEV (reference sequence). The CDR3 length is 13 residues. In DNA form, the CDR3 reads TGTGCCAGCAGTTTTTGGCCGGGGACTGAAGCTTTCTTT. It codes for CASSFWPGTEAFF.

This clone has just one count. This chain joins TRBV5-4 and TRBJ2-7, with 9 bases lining up with TRBD1. CDR3 length: 16 residues. Germline V gene data show CDR1 as SGHNT and CDR2 as YYREEE (reference sequence). After removal of 0 bases from V and 1 base from J, the junction contained 5 bases not matched to a gene. In DNA form, the CDR3 reads TGTGCCAGCAGCTTGGACAGGGGGCGCGGGTCCTACGAGCAGTACGTC. Translated: CASSLDRGRGSYEQYV.

The chain links TRBV28 to TRBJ2-1; 9 bases fit TRBD2. Germline V gives CDR1 MDHEN, CDR2 SYDVKM. V shed 6 bases and J 2 bases; nucleotides not matched to a gene: 5. The CDR3 contains 15 residues. The CDR3 nucleotides are TGTGCCAGCAGGGTAGCGGGAGCGACCTACAATGAGCAGTTCTTC. This gives the protein CASRVAGATYNEQFF.

This sequence joins TRBV19 and TRBJ2-2; 7 bases align to TRBD2. Per the germline V gene, CDR1 is LNHDA and CDR2 is SQIVND (reference sequence). This CDR3 has 17 amino acids. Trimming at V came to 2 bases and at J to 4 bases, leaving 10 bases not matched to a gene. CDR3 nucleotides: TGTGCCAGTAGTATAATCCGGATGAGCGGGGTCACCGGGGAGCTGTTTTTT. Translating gives CASSIIRMSGVTGELFF.

The V gene is TRBV7-9, the J gene TRBJ1-2, with D hard to call. The CDR3 is made up of 11 amino acids. The V gene lost 8 bases and the J gene lost 2 bases, with 6 bases spanning the gap. Per the germline V gene, CDR1 is SEHNR and CDR2 is FQNEAQ (reference sequence). Here the CDR3 DNA reads TGTGCCAGCTGGAACAACTATGGCTACACCTTC. Protein product: CASWNNYGYTF.

This clone counts as medium-sized (0.01 to 0.1%). The V call is TRBV6-4, the J call TRBJ1-1; D not resolved. CDR3 length: 14 amino acids. Looked up from germline, CDR1 is MRHNA and CDR2 is SNTAGT. Trimming stripped 4 bases from V and 1 base from J, with 10 bases between. As DNA, the CDR3 is TGTGCCAGCAGTGTCACCGAGGGGAACACTGAAGCTTTCTTT. The encoded protein is CASSVTEGNTEAFF.

V and J are TRBV2 and TRBJ1-4; the D gene is possibly TRBD1 (6 bases). Trimming shortened V by 6 bases and J by 3 bases, and 14 bases separated the two germline ends. Germline CDR1 and CDR2: SNHLY and FYNNEI. CDR3 size: 15 residues. CDR3 region: CASRGAQYANEKLFF. As DNA, the CDR3 is TGTGCCAGCAGGGGGGCGCAGTACGCTAATGAAAAACTGTTTTTT.

In its sample, this clone was seen once. This chain connects TRBV7-8 to TRBJ2-5, with D perhaps TRBD1 (5 bases). The CDR3 has 14 amino acids. The V and J ends lost 5 bases and 5 bases respectively, with 15 bases between them. Germline-derived CDR1 and CDR2 are SGHVS and FQNEAQ. CDR3 DNA: TGTGCCAGCAGCCCCAGCAGGGCCTGGGAGACCCAGTACTTC. It encodes CASSPSRAWETQYF. The entire variable domain, with the rest obtained from reference TRBV7-8 and TRBJ2-5, is as follows: GAGVSQSPRYKVAKRGQDVALRCDPISGHVSLFWYQQALGQGPEFLTYFQNEAQLDKSGLPSDRFFAERPEGSVSTLKIQRTQQEDSAVYLCASSPSRAWETQYFGPGTRLLVL.

On this clone itself: One base away lies a much larger clone, so this may be a sequencing read error. The sample contains more than one DNA sequence encoding this CDR3. V and J are TRBV5-1 and TRBJ2-1, with 10 bases aligning to TRBD2. The CDR3 runs 17 residues. Germline loops: CDR1 SGHRS, CDR2 YFSETQ. V dropped 4 bases and J dropped 0; count of bases not matched to a gene: 7. CDR3: CASSPEASGSSYNEQFF. CDR3 nucleotides: TGCGCCAGCAGCCCCGAGGCTAGCGGGAGCTCCTACAATGAGCAGTTCTTC.

The chain couples TRBV28 to TRBJ2-2; possibly TRBD1 for D (6 bases). Trimming took off 4 bases at V and 8 bases at J, with 14 bases between the two ends. Germline lookup yields CDR1 MDHEN and CDR2 SYDVKM. The CDR3 is made up of 14 amino acids. This chain's CDR3 is CASSYLRGRGELFF. In DNA form, the CDR3 reads TGTGCCAGCAGTTACCTCAGGGGCAGGGGGGAGCTGTTTTTT. The full variable domain, in which reference TRBV28 and TRBJ2-2 provide the parts outside the CDR3, is DVKVTQSSRYLVKRTGEKVFLECVQDMDHENMFWYRQDPGLGLRLIYFSYDVKMKEKGDIPEGYSVSREKKERFSLILESASTNQTSMYLCASSYLRGRGELFFGEGSRLTVL.

The chain joins TRBV28 to TRBJ1-1; no firm D call. The germline V and J ends were trimmed by 8 bases and 0 bases, with 10 bases remaining between them. CDR1 MDHEN and CDR2 SYDVKM come from the germline V gene. CDR3 length: 13 residues. CDR3 in DNA: TGTGCCAGCGCAGTTGAGGTGAACACTGAAGCTTTCTTT. Translated, it gives CASAVEVNTEAFF.

For the CDR3, the DNA is TGTGCCAGCACGGGGGTGGCCTATGGAGAGCAGTACTTC. Residues: CASTGVAYGEQYF. The V gene is TRBV28, the J gene TRBJ2-7; D possibly corresponds to TRBD2 (6 bases). The CDR3 runs 13 residues. CDR1 is MDHEN and CDR2 is SYDVKM in the germline V gene. Trimming took 7 bases from V and 7 from J, leaving 17 bases between them.

In this sample, this clone turned up once. The V and J genes are TRBV6-6 and TRBJ1-5, with D uncertain. The CDR3 runs to 14 residues. In germline, CDR1 is MNHNY, CDR2 SVGAGI (reference sequence). V dropped 5 bases and J dropped 0 bases, with 8 bases sitting between them. CDR3 DNA: TGTGCCAGCAGTCTTAAGTATAGCAATCAGCCCCAGCATTTT. It is translated as CASSLKYSNQPQHF.

Worth noting for this clone: Other DNA sequences from this sample encode an identical CDR3 as well. This sequence joins TRBV9 and TRBJ2-1; maybe TRBD1 (6 bases). The CDR3 consists of 15 residues. Trimming pared 0 bases from V and 0 bases from J, leaving 7 bases between. CDR1 SGDLS and CDR2 YYNGEE come from the germline V gene. The chain's CDR3 is CASSVEDSSYNEQFF. CDR3 sequence (DNA): TGTGCCAGCAGCGTAGAGGACAGCTCCTACAATGAGCAGTTCTTC.

The chain has TRBV7-3 and TRBJ2-1; D may be TRBD2 (6 bases). Deletions cut 2 bases from V and 2 bases from J, with 10 bases between. The length of the CDR3 is 15 residues. Germline V gene lookup returns CDR1 SGHTA and CDR2 FQGTGA. CDR3 nucleotide sequence: TGTGCCAGCAGCTTATTTCCTAGCGCCTACAATGAGCAGTTCTTC. This gives the protein CASSLFPSAYNEQFF.

V usage is TRBV11-2 and J usage is TRBJ2-4; D gene ambiguous. This CDR3 comprises 13 residues. Germline lookup yields CDR1 SGHAT and CDR2 FQNNGV. V lost 3 bases and J 5 bases, leaving 8 bases between the germline ends. CDR3 loop: CASSLGSQNIQYF. The CDR3 nucleotides are TGTGCCAGCAGCTTGGGCAGCCAAAACATTCAGTACTTC.

The rearrangement joins TRBV6-1 to TRBJ1-5, with TRBD1 as a possible D gene (5 bases). This CDR3 spans 16 amino acids. V was trimmed by 2 bases and J by 5 bases, leaving 16 bases between them. Germline V lookup: CDR1 MNHNS, CDR2 SASEGT. The CDR3 DNA reads TGTGCCAGCAGTGAACTGGGGGGGATGATTCATCAGCCCCAGCATTTT. It translates to CASSELGGMIHQPQHF.

The gene calls are TRBV9 and TRBJ1-2, with 8 bases fitting TRBD1. Germline V gene sequence: CDR1 SGDLS, CDR2 YYNGEE. The CDR3 is 14 residues long. The junction had 5 bases not matched to a gene; V was cut back by 3 bases and J by 4 bases. This CDR3 is CASSGAGGSYGYTF. The CDR3 nucleotides read TGTGCCAGCAGCGGAGCAGGGGGCAGCTATGGCTACACCTTC.

The chain joins TRBV11-2 to TRBJ2-1; D unresolved. V gave up 5 bases and J gave up 10 bases, with 9 bases separating them. This CDR3 is built from 11 residues. CDR1 SGHAT and CDR2 FQNNGV come from the germline V gene. CDR3 sequence (DNA): TGTGCCAGCAGCGAAGTGGGCGAGCAGTTCTTC. Its protein is CASSEVGEQFF.